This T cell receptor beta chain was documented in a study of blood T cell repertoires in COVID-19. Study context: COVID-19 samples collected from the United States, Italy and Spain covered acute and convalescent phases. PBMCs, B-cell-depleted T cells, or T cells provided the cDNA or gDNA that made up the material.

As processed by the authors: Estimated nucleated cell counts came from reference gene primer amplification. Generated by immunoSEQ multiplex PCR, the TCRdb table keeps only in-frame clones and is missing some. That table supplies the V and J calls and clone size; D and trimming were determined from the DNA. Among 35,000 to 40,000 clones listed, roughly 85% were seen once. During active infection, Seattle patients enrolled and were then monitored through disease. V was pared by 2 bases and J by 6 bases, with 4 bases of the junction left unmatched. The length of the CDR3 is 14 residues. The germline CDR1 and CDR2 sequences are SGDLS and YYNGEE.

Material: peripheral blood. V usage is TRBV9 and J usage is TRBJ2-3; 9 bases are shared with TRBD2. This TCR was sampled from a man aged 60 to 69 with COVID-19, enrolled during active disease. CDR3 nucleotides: TGTGCCAGCAGCGTCGGCGGGAGGGAGGATACGCAGTATTTT. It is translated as CASSVGGREDTQYF.